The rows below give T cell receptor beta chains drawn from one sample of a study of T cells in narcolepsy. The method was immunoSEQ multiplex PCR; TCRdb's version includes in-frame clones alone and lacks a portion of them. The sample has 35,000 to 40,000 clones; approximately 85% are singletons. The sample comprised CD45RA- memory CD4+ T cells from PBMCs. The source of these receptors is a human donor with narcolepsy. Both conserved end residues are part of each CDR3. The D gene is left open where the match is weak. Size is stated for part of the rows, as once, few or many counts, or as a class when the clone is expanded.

TGTGCCAGCAGCATCGGACGGAGATCGATGGATGAGCAGTTCTTC CASSIGRRSMDEQFF - once TRBJ2-1 TRBV7-7
TGTGCCAGCAGCTTAAATCCCGGGGGTTCCTCCTACGAGCAGTACTTC CASSLNPGGSSYEQYF - - TRBJ2-7 TRBV7-2
TGTGCCAGCAGCTTAAGTGCGCGTACCAACGAGCAGTACTTC CASSLSARTNEQYF - - TRBJ2-7 TRBV7-2
TGTGCCAGTAGTATGGGCCACCTGAGGGACTATTCACCCCTCCACTTT CASSMGHLRDYSPLHF - - TRBJ1-6 TRBV19
TGTGCCAGCAGGAGCGGGGGGGCCCACTCCTACAATGAGCAGTTCTTC CASRSGGAHSYNEQFF TRBD2 - TRBJ2-1 TRBV27
TGTGCAAGTCGCTTAAAAGGACAGGGGCGAAAAACAAACTATGGCTACACCTTC CASRLKGQGRKTNYGYTF - - TRBJ1-2 TRBV12-2
TGTGCCAGCAGCTTCTTGGGGCTGAACACTGAAGCTTTCTTT CASSFLGLNTEAFF - - TRBJ1-1 TRBV7-2
TGTGCCAGTAAGACAGGGGGAGATTCACCCCTCCACTTT CASKTGGDSPLHF TRBD1 - TRBJ1-6 TRBV19
TGTGCCAGCAGTTCCCTCGGAACTGGAAACACCATATATTTT CASSSLGTGNTIYF - few TRBJ1-3 TRBV28
TGTGCCTGGAGTGTAGGGCGGGGCTACAATGAGCAGTTCTTC CAWSVGRGYNEQFF - - TRBJ2-1 TRBV30
TGTGCCAGCAGAAGCGGACTAGCGGGGGGGACAGATACGCAGTATTTT CASRSGLAGGTDTQYF TRBD2 - TRBJ2-3 TRBV7-2
TGCGCCAGCAGCCCCCGACCGCACTACGAGCAGTACTTC CASSPRPHYEQYF - - TRBJ2-7 TRBV4-3
TGTGCCAGCAGCTTGGATGGGGGGAATAATTCACCCCTCCACTTT CASSLDGGNNSPLHF - - TRBJ1-6 TRBV5-6
TGTGCCAGCAGTTTAAGGGGAGGATATGGCTACACCTTC CASSLRGGYGYTF - - TRBJ1-2 TRBV28
TGTGCCAGCAGCGTTGGTCTGGATAATTCACCCCTCCACTTT CASSVGLDNSPLHF - - TRBJ1-6 TRBV9
TGCGCCAGCAGCCGGGGGGAGCGGGACAATGAGCAGTTCTTC CASSRGERDNEQFF - - TRBJ2-1 TRBV4-1
TGTGCCAGCAGTTTCCCAGGGGGTGTGAACACTGAAGCTTTCTTT CASSFPGGVNTEAFF TRBD1 - TRBJ1-1 TRBV11-3
TGTGCCAGCAGCTCCGTCACAGATACGCAGTATTTT CASSSVTDTQYF - - TRBJ2-3 TRBV7-9
TGTGCCAGCAGCCTCCCCGGGCCCAGCAGAGAGCAGTACTTC CASSLPGPSREQYF - - TRBJ2-7 TRBV11-3
TGTGCCAGCAGCCCGGGGGATTACCAAGAGACCCAGTACTTC CASSPGDYQETQYF - - TRBJ2-5 TRBV5-5
TGTGCCAGCAGCTCCGCTAGCGGGGGGGCTAATGAGCAGTTCTTC CASSSASGGANEQFF TRBD2 - TRBJ2-1 TRBV7-3
TGTGCCAGCAGCGACCGGGACAGAGGGGATACGCAGTATTTT CASSDRDRGDTQYF TRBD1 - TRBJ2-3 TRBV9
TGTGCCAGTACCCAGGGTTTTAAGGGTCAGCCCCAGCATTTT CASTQGFKGQPQHF - - TRBJ1-5 TRBV19
TGTGCCATCAAGGGCATGAGGGACTATGGCTACACCTTC CAIKGMRDYGYTF - - TRBJ1-2 TRBV10-3
TGTGCCAGCTCACCAAACAGGGGTACTGAAGCTTTCTTT CASSPNRGTEAFF TRBD1 - TRBJ1-1 TRBV18
TGTGCCAGCAGGAGGGGTCCTAAAGAGACCCAGTACTTC CASRRGPKETQYF - - TRBJ2-5 TRBV6-5
TGTGCCATCAGTGAAATGCCTAGCACAGATACGCAGTATTTT CAISEMPSTDTQYF - - TRBJ2-3 TRBV10-3
TGCGTCAGCGGGCTAAGCGGGCCCACAGATACGCAGTATTTT CVSGLSGPTDTQYF - - TRBJ2-3 TRBV5-1
TGTGCCAGCAGCTCGACAGGGGGCTCCTACAATGAGCAGTTCTTC CASSSTGGSYNEQFF TRBD1 - TRBJ2-1 TRBV7-2
TGTGCCAGCACGATACAGGGGAGCACTGAAGCTTTCTTT CASTIQGSTEAFF TRBD1 - TRBJ1-1 TRBV6-6
TGTGCCAGCAGTGAAGGGGGACAGAGGGAGACCCAGTACTTC CASSEGGQRETQYF TRBD1 - TRBJ2-5 TRBV2